These 10 T cell receptor beta chains share one sample of origin, sequenced in a study of vaccination and CD4 T cells after COVID-19. Time point reported: late sampling 161 to 241 days after vaccination in a few convalescent patients. The sample's treatment: roughly 10-day PBMC culture with coronavirus spike peptide pools or control peptides (ViraFEST assay). Which antigens these TCRs recognize remains unknown. Once obtained from cultured CD4+ T cells, the DNA was sequenced using the Oncomine TCR Beta short-read assay. TCRdb analysed the PCR reads with MiXCR anew, one entry per CDR3 protein. The data show about 24,000 distinct CDR3 sequences, less than 40% seen once. The sample in question was CD4+ T cells from blood, cultured in vitro, obtained about 7 months after SARS-CoV-2 vaccination. Receptor source: a human donor who had recovered from COVID-19.

This clonotype was picked up a small number of times. V and J are TRBV20-1 and TRBJ2-7; possible D gene TRBD1, 6 bases. Deletions cut 1 base from V and 5 bases from J, with 15 bases between. The CDR3 sequence is 14 residues long. Germline CDR1 DFQATT, CDR2 SNEGSKA (reference sequence). DNA for the CDR3: TGCAGTGCTAGAGTGTTGGCCAACAGGGACGAGCAGTACTTC. It is translated as CSARVLANRDEQYF.

V gene TRBV7-6 combines with J gene TRBJ2-2; TRBD2 matches 9 bases. In germline, CDR1 is SGHVS, CDR2 FNYEAQ. The CDR3 spans 14 residues. V lost 5 bases and J lost 6; bases outside the gene matches: 4. The CDR3: CASSRSGSPGELFF. The CDR3 nucleotides are TGTGCCAGCAGCCGTAGCGGGAGTCCCGGGGAGCTGTTTTTT.

The CDR3, as DNA: TGTGCCAGCAGCTCGCAGGGTACCCAGAGGGATGAGCAGTTCTTC. It codes for CASSSQGTQRDEQFF. The rearrangement joins TRBV7-2 to TRBJ2-1, with D perhaps being TRBD1 or TRBD2 (5 bases each). V gave up 4 bases and J gave up 8 bases, with 18 bases separating them. The CDR3 has 15 amino acids. Germline CDR1 is SGHTA and CDR2 is FQGNSA.

The chain carries TRBV6-1 and TRBJ1-2; TRBD1 matches 7 bases. V lost 6 bases, J lost 4 bases, and 2 bases stayed unmatched. Germline loops: CDR1 MNHNS, CDR2 SASEGT. The length of the CDR3 is 12 residues. CDR3 in DNA: TGTGCCAGCAGGAACAGGGGCTATGGCTACACCTTC. The encoded protein is CASRNRGYGYTF.

The rearrangement uses TRBV11-2 and TRBJ1-6; the match to TRBD1 covers 9 bases. With V trimmed by 5 bases and J by 2 bases, 7 bases remained unmatched. Germline CDR1 is SGHAT and CDR2 is FQNNGV. This CDR3 comprises 17 residues. In DNA, the CDR3 is TGTGCCAGCAGCCCCGGGACAGGGAGGACCTATAATTCACCCCTCCACTTT. Translating gives CASSPGTGRTYNSPLHF. The full variable domain, its missing parts supplied by reference TRBV11-2 and TRBJ1-6, is EAGVAQSPRYKIIEKRQSVAFWCNPISGHATLYWYQQILGQGPKLLIQFQNNGVVDDSQLPKDRFSAERLKGVDSTLKIQPAKLEDSAVYLCASSPGTGRTYNSPLHFGNGTRLTVT.

The chain links TRBV28 to TRBJ2-2; 8 bases match TRBD1. Per germline, CDR1 MDHEN and CDR2 SYDVKM. V lost 6 bases and J lost 4; bases outside the gene matches: 7. The CDR3 loop spans 15 amino acids. The CDR3 nucleotides read TGTGCCAGCAGCCCAGGGGGCGTGACCACCGGGGAGCTGTTTTTT. This sequence encodes CASSPGGVTTGELFF.

This clonotype was detected only a few times. The gene calls are TRBV27 and TRBJ1-6, with 8 bases matching TRBD1. V gave up 4 bases and J gave up 10 bases; unmatched junction bases: 9. This CDR3 is built from 15 residues. Germline values: CDR1 MNHEY, CDR2 SMNVEV (reference sequence). CDR3 loop: CASSWGPDRESPLHF. The CDR3 bases are TGTGCCAGCAGTTGGGGCCCGGACAGGGAATCACCCCTCCACTTT.

V and J are TRBV20-1 and TRBJ2-3, with TRBD2 identical over 15 bases. The length of the CDR3 is 18 residues. Germline V gene lookup returns CDR1 DFQATT and CDR2 SNEGSKA (reference sequence). V dropped 1 base and J dropped 2; count of bases not matched to a gene: 7. CDR3 amino acids: CSARVGLAGGLTTDTQYF. CDR3 nucleotide sequence: TGCAGTGCTAGAGTCGGACTAGCGGGAGGGCTCACCACAGATACGCAGTATTTT.

V usage is TRBV6-1 and J usage is TRBJ1-1; tentatively, D is TRBD1 (5 bases). V lost 4 bases, J lost 4 bases, and 7 bases lay in between. The germline V gene encodes CDR1 MNHNS and CDR2 SASEGT. The CDR3 is 12 amino acids. Here the CDR3 DNA reads TGTGCCAGCAGTGTGGGGGGCACTGAAGCTTTCTTT. It is translated as CASSVGGTEAFF.

In its sample, this clonotype was seen once. The genes are TRBV20-1 and TRBJ2-1; 12 bases fit TRBD2. CDR1 and CDR2 from the germline V gene are DFQATT and SNEGSKA (reference sequence). The CDR3 consists of 14 residues. Germline trimming cut 0 bases from V and 10 bases from J; bases unmatched to any gene: 4. The CDR3 sequence: CSARDSSGRGEQFF. The CDR3 region has the DNA TGCAGTGCTAGAGATTCTAGCGGGAGGGGGGAGCAGTTCTTC.